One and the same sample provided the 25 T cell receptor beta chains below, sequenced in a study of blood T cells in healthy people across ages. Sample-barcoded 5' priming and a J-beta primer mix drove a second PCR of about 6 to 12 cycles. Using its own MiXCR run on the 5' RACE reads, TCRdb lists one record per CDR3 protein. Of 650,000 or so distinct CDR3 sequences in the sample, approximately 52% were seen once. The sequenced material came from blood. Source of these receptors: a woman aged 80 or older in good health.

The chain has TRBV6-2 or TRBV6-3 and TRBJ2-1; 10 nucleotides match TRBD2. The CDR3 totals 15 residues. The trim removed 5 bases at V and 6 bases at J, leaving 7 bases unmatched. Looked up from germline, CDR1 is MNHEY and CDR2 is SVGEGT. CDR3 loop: CASSLTSGYGNEQFF. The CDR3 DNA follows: TGTGCCAGCAGTCTGACTAGCGGGTATGGCAATGAGCAGTTCTTC.

The CDR3 coding sequence is TGCAGTGCTAGAGAAAGGGGGGCTGGGTATAGCAATCAGCCCCAGCATTTT. Translation: CSARERGAGYSNQPQHF. The rearrangement joins TRBV20-1 to TRBJ1-5, with a weak D call TRBD1 (6 bases). The CDR3 is 17 residues long. Germline-derived CDR1 and CDR2 are DFQATT and SNEGSKA (reference sequence). The ends were cut back, 0 bases at V and 0 bases at J, with 15 bases in the middle.

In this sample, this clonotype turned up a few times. Here the CDR3 DNA reads TGTGCCAGCACCTCGGATTCCGGGGAGCTGTTTTTT. Protein sequence: CASTSDSGELFF. V gene TRBV2 combines with J gene TRBJ2-2; no reliable D call. V gave up 7 bases and J gave up 6 bases, with 9 bases separating them. The CDR3 has 12 amino acids. Germline-derived CDR1 and CDR2 are SNHLY and FYNNEI. Looking up the rest from reference TRBV2 and TRBJ2-2 gives the full variable domain: EPEVTQTPSHQVTQMGQEVILRCVPISNHLYFYWYRQILGQKVEFLVSFYNNEISEKSEIFDDQFSVERPDGSNFTLKIRSTKLEDSAMYFCASTSDSGELFFGEGSRLTVL.

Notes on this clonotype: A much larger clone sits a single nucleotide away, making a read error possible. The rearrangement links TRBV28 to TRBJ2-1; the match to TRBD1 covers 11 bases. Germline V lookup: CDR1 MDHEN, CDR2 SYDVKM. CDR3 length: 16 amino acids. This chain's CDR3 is CASSWPRDRGTNELFF. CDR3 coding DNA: TGTGCCAGCAGTTGGCCCCGGGACAGGGGGACTAATGAGCTGTTCTTC. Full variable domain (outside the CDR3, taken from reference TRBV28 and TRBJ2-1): DVKVTQSSRYLVKRTGEKVFLECVQDMDHENMFWYRQDPGLGLRLIYFSYDVKMKEKGDIPEGYSVSREKKERFSLILESASTNQTSMYLCASSWPRDRGTNELFFGPGTRLTVL.

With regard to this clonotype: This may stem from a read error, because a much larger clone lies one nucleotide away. DNA for the CDR3: TGCGCCAGCAGCTTACCGGATAGGGGATACAATGAGCAGTACTTC. This gives the protein CASSLPDRGYNEQYF. This chain connects TRBV5-1 to TRBJ2-7; TRBD1 is a possible D gene (5 bases). Germline CDR1 and CDR2: SGHRS and YFSETQ. Trimming shortened V by 2 bases and J by 7 bases, and 19 bases separated the two germline ends. This CDR3 has 15 amino acids.

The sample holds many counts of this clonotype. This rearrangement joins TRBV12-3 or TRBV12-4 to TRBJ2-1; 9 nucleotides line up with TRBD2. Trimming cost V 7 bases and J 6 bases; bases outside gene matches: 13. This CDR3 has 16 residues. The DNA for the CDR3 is TGTGCCAGCACCTCCCTAGCGGGACTTACGGCCAATGAGCAGTTCTTC. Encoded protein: CASTSLAGLTANEQFF.

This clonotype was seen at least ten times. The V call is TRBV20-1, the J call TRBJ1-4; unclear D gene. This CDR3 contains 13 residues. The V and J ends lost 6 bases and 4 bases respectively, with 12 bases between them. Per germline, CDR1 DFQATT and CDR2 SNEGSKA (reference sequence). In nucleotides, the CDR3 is TGCAGTGCCGCCCCACGGTTTAATGAAAAACTGTTTTTT. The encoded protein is CSAAPRFNEKLFF.

CDR3 DNA sequence: TGTGCCAGCAGCCCAAGGTTTGGCAGGGCCCAAGAGACCCAGTACTTC. Protein: CASSPRFGRAQETQYF. This chain uses TRBV7-9 with TRBJ2-5, with D maybe TRBD1 (5 bases). The CDR3 contains 16 residues. Germline V gene data show CDR1 as SEHNR and CDR2 as FQNEAQ (reference sequence). V lost 5 bases and J 1 base, leaving 17 bases between the germline ends.

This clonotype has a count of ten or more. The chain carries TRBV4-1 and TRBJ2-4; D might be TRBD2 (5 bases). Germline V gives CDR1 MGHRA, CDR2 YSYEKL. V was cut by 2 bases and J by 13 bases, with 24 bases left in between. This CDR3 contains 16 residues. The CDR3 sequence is CASSQSLDRSRSEQYF. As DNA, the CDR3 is TGCGCCAGCAGCCAATCACTAGACCGGAGCCGATCGGAGCAGTACTTC.

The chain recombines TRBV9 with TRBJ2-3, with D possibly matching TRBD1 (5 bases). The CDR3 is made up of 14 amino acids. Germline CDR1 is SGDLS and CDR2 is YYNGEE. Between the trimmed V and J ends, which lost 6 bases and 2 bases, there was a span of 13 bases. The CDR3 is CASTKDSHTDTQYF. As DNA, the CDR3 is TGTGCCAGCACGAAAGACAGCCACACAGATACGCAGTATTTT.

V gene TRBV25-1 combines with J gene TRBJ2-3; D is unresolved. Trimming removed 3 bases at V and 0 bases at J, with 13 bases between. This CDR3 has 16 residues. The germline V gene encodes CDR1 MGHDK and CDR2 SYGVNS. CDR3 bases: TGTGCCAGCAGTGACTCCGCCTTCCTAAGCACAGATACGCAGTATTTT. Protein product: CASSDSAFLSTDTQYF.

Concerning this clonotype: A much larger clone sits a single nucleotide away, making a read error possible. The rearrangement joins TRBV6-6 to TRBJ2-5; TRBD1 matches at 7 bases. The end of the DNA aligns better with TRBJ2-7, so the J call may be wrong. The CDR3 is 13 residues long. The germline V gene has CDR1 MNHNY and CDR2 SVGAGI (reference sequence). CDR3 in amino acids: CAGSRDSHYEQYF. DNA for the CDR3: TGTGCCGGCAGTAGGGACAGCCACTACGAGCAGTACTTC.

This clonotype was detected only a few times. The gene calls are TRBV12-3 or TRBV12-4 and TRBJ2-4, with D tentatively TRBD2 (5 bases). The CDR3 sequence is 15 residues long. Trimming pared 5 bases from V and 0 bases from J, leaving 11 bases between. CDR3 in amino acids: CASSHLGVAKNIQYF. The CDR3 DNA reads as TGTGCCAGCAGTCACCTGGGAGTAGCCAAAAACATTCAGTACTTC.

The CDR3 bases are TGTGCCAGTAGGACCCCAGGGCAGGGGACGGGGAACACTGAAGCTTTCTTT. Protein sequence: CASRTPGQGTGNTEAFF. The chain employs TRBV6-6 and TRBJ1-1; a possible D gene is TRBD1 (6 bases). V gave up 9 bases and J gave up 1 base, with 24 bases separating them. Germline V CDR1 and CDR2: MNHNY, SVGAGI (reference sequence). The CDR3 has 17 residues.

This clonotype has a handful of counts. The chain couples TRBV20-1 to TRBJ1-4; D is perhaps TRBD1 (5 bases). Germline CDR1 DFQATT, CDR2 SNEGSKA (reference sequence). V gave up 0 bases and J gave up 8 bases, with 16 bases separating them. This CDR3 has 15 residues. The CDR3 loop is CSARDGIGEGEKLFF. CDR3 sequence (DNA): TGCAGTGCTAGAGATGGAATAGGGGAGGGAGAAAAACTGTTTTTT.

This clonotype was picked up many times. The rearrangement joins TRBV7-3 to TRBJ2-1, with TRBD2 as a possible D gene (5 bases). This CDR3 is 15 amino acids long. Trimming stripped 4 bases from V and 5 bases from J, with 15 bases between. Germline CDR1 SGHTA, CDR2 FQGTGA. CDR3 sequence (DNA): TGTGCCAGCAGCTCGTTTAGCGTTCCAGACAATGAGCAGTTCTTC. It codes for CASSSFSVPDNEQFF.

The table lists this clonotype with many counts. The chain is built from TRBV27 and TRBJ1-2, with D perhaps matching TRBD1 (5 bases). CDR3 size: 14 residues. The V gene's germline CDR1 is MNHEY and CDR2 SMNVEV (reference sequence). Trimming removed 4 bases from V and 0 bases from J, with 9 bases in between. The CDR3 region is CASSSLTANYGYTF. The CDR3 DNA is TGTGCCAGCAGTTCCCTGACAGCTAACTATGGCTACACCTTC.

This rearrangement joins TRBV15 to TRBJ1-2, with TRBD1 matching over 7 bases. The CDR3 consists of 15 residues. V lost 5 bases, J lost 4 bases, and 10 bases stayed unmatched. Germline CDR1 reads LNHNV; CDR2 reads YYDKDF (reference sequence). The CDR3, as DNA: TGTGCCACCAGCGGAGGGACTCACAGGGGCTATGGCTACACCTTC. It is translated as CATSGGTHRGYGYTF.

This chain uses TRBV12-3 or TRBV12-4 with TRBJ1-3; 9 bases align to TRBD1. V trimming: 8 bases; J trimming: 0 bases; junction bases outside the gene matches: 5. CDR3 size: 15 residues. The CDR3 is CASLRDRDSGNTIYF. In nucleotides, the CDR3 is TGTGCCAGCTTGCGGGACAGGGACTCTGGAAACACCATATATTTT.

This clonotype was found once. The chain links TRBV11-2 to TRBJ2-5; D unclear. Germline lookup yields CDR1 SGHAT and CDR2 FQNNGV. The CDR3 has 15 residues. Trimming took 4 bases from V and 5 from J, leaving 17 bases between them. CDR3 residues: CASSSNNWAGETQYF. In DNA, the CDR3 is TGTGCCAGCAGCTCCAATAACTGGGCCGGCGAGACCCAGTACTTC.

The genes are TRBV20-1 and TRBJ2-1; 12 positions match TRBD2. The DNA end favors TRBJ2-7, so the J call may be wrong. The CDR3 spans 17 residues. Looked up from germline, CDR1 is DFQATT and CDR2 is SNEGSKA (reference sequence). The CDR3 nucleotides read TGCAGTGGTGCGGGGTCTAGCGGGAGGGCTTCCTACAATGAGCAGTACTTC. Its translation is CSGAGSSGRASYNEQYF.

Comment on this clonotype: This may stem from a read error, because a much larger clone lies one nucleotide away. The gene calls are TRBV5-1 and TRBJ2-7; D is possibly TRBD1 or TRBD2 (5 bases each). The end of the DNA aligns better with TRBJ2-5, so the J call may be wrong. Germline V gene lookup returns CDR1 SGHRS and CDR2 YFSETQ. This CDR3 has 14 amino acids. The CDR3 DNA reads TGCGCCAGCAGCTTCTCCGGGGCCGTAGAGACCCAGTACTTC. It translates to CASSFSGAVETQYF.

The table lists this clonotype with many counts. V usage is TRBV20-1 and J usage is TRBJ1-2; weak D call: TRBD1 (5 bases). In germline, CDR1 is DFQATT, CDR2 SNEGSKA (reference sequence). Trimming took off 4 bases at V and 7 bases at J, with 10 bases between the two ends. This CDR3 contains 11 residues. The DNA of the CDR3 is TGCAGTGCTATAGTCGGGGGTGGCTACACCTTC. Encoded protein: CSAIVGGGYTF.

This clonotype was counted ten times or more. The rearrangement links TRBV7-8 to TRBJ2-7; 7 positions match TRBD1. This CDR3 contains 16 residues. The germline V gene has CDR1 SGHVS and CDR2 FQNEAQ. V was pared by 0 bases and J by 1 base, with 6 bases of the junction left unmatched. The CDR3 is CASSLATGQPSYEQYF. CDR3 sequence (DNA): TGTGCCAGCAGCTTAGCAACGGGACAGCCTTCCTACGAGCAGTACTTC.

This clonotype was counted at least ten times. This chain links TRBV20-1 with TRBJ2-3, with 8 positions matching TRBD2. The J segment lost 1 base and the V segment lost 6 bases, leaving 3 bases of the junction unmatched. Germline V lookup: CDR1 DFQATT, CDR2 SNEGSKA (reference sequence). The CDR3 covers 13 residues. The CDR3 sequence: CSAAGGRTDTQYF. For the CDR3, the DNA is TGCAGTGCCGCGGGGGGTCGCACAGATACGCAGTATTTT.